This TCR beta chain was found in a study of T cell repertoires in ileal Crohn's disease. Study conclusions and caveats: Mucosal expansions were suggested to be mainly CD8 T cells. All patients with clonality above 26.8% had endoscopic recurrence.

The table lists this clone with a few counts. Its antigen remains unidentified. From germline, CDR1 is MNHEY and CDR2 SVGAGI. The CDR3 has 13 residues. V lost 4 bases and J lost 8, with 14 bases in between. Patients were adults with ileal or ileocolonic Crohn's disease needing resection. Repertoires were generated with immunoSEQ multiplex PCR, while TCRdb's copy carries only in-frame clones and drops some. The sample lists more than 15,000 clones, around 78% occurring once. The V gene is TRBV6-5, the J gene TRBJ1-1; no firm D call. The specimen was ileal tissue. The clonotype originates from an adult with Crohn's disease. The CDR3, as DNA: TGTGCCAGCAGTTGGGTCGTGCCGGAGGAAGCTTTCTTT. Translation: CASSWVVPEEAFF.